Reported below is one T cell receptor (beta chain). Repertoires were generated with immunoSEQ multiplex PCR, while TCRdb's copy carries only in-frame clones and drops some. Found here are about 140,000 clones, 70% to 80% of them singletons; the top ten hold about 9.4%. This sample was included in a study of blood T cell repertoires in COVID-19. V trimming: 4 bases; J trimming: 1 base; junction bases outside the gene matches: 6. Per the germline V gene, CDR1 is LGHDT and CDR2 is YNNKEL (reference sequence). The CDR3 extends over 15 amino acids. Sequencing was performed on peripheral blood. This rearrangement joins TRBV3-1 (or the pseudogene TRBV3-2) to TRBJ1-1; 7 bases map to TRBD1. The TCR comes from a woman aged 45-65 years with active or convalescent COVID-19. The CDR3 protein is CASSPLDRANTEAFF. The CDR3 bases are TGTGCCAGCAGCCCTCTCGACAGGGCGAACACTGAAGCTTTCTTT.